This paragraph covers one TCR beta chain sequence. The PCR employed 60 Vbeta primers together with 13 Jbeta primers. Method: immunoSEQ multiplex PCR; TCRdb's copy keeps in-frame clones and lacks some. Of about 93,000 clones listed, roughly four fifths are singletons. The sample is drawn from a study of cytomegalovirus exposure and HLA in healthy donors. The sequenced sample consisted of PBMCs. The clonotype originates from a man younger than 45 in good health and CMV-seronegative.

CDR3 in amino acids: CASSPGLAGGPSQETQYF. CDR3 nucleotides: TGTGCCAGCAGCCCAGGACTAGCGGGGGGGCCCTCGCAAGAGACCCAGTACTTC. The J gene is TRBJ2-5, the V gene TRBV5-6; TRBD2 matches at 15 bases. Trimming cost V 4 bases and J 2 bases; bases outside gene matches: 9. Germline V gives CDR1 SGHDT, CDR2 YYEEEE. This CDR3 has 18 residues.